This passage covers 29 T cell receptor beta chains from one sample sequenced in a study of T cell clonality in common variable immunodeficiency (dated by TCRdb to the mid-2010s). Library preparation was by the immunoSEQ multiplex PCR assay. Here the immuneACCESS table is served through TCRdb, limited to in-frame sequences with V and J called. Missing clones are a known gap in these copies; in checked studies unresolved V genes cover under half, and the rest lacks a known reason. The table shows approximately 45,000 clones here, with no singletons. The ten largest clones take up over 2% of the sample. The sequenced sample consisted of peripheral blood mononuclear cells. These receptors came from a person between 18 and 75 years old in good health.

This clone was seen many times. The read halts 3 residues ahead of the CDR3 end, with the missing end drawn from the germline J gene. This sequence joins TRBV28 and TRBJ2-7; D not resolved. The germline V gene has CDR1 MDHEN and CDR2 SYDVKM. The V gene lost 6 bases and the J gene lost 2 bases, with 11 bases spanning the gap. The CDR3 has 13 residues. The CDR3 spells CASRSLSAYEQYF. Incomplete CDR3 DNA: TGTGCCAGCAGATCCCTCAGCGCCTACGAG.

This clone was seen ten or more times. The read finishes 3 residues shy of the CDR3 end, and the germline J gene is used to complete it. The J gene is TRBJ1-1, the V gene TRBV6-1, with 7 bases that match TRBD1. This CDR3 comprises 14 residues. Looked up from germline, CDR1 is MNHNS and CDR2 is SASEGT. V lost 1 base and J lost 1; bases outside the gene matches: 0. The CDR3 loop reads CASSEGTGNTEAFF. The sequenced CDR3 bases are TGTGCCAGCAGTGAAGGGACAGGGAACACTGAA.

This clone was detected many times. Read data end 3 residues before the CDR3 end; the end is taken from the germline J gene. Other nucleotide sequences from this sample produce the same CDR3. This chain links TRBV19 with TRBJ1-1, with unresolved D. CDR3 length: 14 amino acids. Germline assignment: CDR1 LNHDA and CDR2 SQIVND (reference sequence). The V end lost 0 bases, the J end lost 0 bases, and 5 bases lay between the germline ends. The sequenced CDR3 bases are TGTGCCAGTAGTATAGATCAGGTGAACACTGAA. This translates into CASSIDQVNTE. The whole CDR3 is CASSIDQVNTEAFF.

This clone has ten or more counts. Sequencing ends 3 residues short of the CDR3 end; the germline J gene provides the rest. The chain recombines TRBV6-1 with TRBJ1-3; 8 positions match TRBD1. The germline CDR1 and CDR2 sequences are MNHNS and SASEGT. The junction had 5 bases not matched to a gene; V was cut back by 0 bases and J by 4 bases. There are 16 residues in the CDR3. This CDR3 is CASSEAQGAAGNTIYF. The sequenced CDR3 bases are TGTGCCAGCAGTGAAGCGCAGGGGGCAGCAGGAAACACC.

In this sample, this clone turned up many times. Read sequence stops 3 residues before the CDR3 end, and the germline J gene provides the missing end. The V gene is TRBV5-1, the J gene TRBJ1-2; TRBD1 might be the D (5 bases). Trimming took off 0 bases at V and 6 bases at J, with 12 bases between the two ends. Germline V gene sequence: CDR1 SGHRS, CDR2 YFSETQ. The CDR3 has 14 amino acids. The part of the CDR3 DNA that was read is TGCGCCAGCAGCTTGGCCGGGCAGGGTAATGGC. Residues: CASSLAGQGNG. The whole CDR3 region reads CASSLAGQGNGYTF.

This clone was picked up many times. The CDR3 is cut off 3 residues early in the read; its end comes from the germline J gene. The V call is TRBV29-1, the J call TRBJ1-1; 9 nucleotides align to TRBD1. V was pared by 7 bases and J by 3 bases, with 12 bases of the junction left unmatched. The CDR3 totals 15 residues. Germline values: CDR1 SQVTM, CDR2 ANQGSEA. This CDR3 reads CSGGQGLLRDTEAFF. Partial CDR3 DNA: TGCAGCGGGGGACAGGGATTGTTGCGTGACACTGAA.

For this clone: The junction shows a germline mismatch at one end, possibly a read error. The chain's CDR3 is CARSDRVSTLYGYTF. CDR3 bases read: TGTGCCCGGAGTGACCGGGTCTCTACCCTCTATGGC. The chain uses TRBV30 and TRBJ1-2, with no clear D. The missing CDR3 end, 3 residues past where the read stops, is filled in from the germline J gene. This CDR3 comprises 15 residues. Germline CDR1 is GTSNPN and CDR2 is SVGIG (reference sequence). Full variable domain (missing parts from reference TRBV30 and TRBJ1-2): SQTIHQWPATLVQPVGSPLSLECTVEGTSNPNLYWYRQAAGRGLQLLFYSVGIGQISSEVPQNLSASRPQDRQFILSSKKLLLSDSGFYLCARSDRVSTLYGYTFGSGTRLTVV.

The table lists this clone with many counts. The read terminates 3 residues ahead of where the CDR3 ends, so the germline J gene completes it. The chain recombines TRBV20-1 with TRBJ1-6; D might be TRBD1 (5 bases). Germline V CDR1 and CDR2: DFQATT, SNEGSKA (reference sequence). This CDR3 has 14 residues. Trimming took off 0 bases at V and 5 bases at J, with 8 bases between the two ends. The CDR3 reads CSARDRGDNSPLHF. The sequenced part of the CDR3 DNA is TGCAGTGCTAGAGATAGAGGGGATAATTCACCC.

This clone was seen many times. Read sequence stops 3 residues before the CDR3 end, and the germline J gene provides the missing end. The V call is TRBV19, the J call TRBJ1-1; tentative D call: TRBD1 (6 bases). The CDR3 contains 15 residues. The V and J ends lost 1 base and 3 bases respectively, with 12 bases between them. From germline, CDR1 is LNHDA and CDR2 SQIVND (reference sequence). The CDR3 reads CASSIGAGAYTEAFF. The DNA read from the CDR3 is TGTGCCAGTAGTATAGGGGCAGGGGCTTACACTGAA.

This clone has at least ten counts. The read terminates 3 residues before the CDR3 end, so the remaining end is supplied by the germline J gene. The chain links TRBV5-1 to TRBJ1-2, with D maybe TRBD1 (5 bases). Germline V gene sequence: CDR1 SGHRS, CDR2 YFSETQ. This CDR3 contains 15 residues. The DNA read from the CDR3 is TGCGCCAGCAGCTTTCAGGCAGGGAACTTTGAGGGC. Translating it yields CASSFQAGNFEG. The CDR3 in its entirety is CASSFQAGNFEGYTF.

This clone was recorded many times. The observed sequence ends 3 residues before the CDR3 terminus, with the missing tail filled in from the germline J gene. V and J are TRBV7-8 and TRBJ2-5; TRBD2 aligns across 8 bases. The CDR3 consists of 15 residues. The ends lost 3 bases at V and 4 bases at J; junction bases unmatched: 7. Germline values: CDR1 SGHVS, CDR2 FQNEAQ. The chain's CDR3 is CASSFGLAGRETQYF. CDR3 DNA, as far as it was read: TGTGCCAGCAGCTTTGGACTAGCAGGTCGAGAGACC.

This clone has a count of ten or more. The read terminates 3 residues ahead of where the CDR3 ends, so the germline J gene completes it. The V call is TRBV5-1, the J call TRBJ2-1, with a weak D call TRBD1 (6 bases). Germline lookup yields CDR1 SGHRS and CDR2 YFSETQ. The CDR3 covers 17 residues. Trimming took 1 base from V and 1 from J, leaving 15 bases between them. The CDR3 sequence is CASSLLAGDLSYNEQFF. Partial CDR3 DNA: TGCGCCAGCAGCTTGCTTGCAGGGGATTTATCCTACAATGAG.

A word on this clone: This may arise from a read error, as a much more abundant clone is one base away. Read coverage stops 3 residues before the CDR3 terminus; the germline J gene supplies the remainder. Other DNA sequences from this sample encode an identical CDR3 as well. The chain joins TRBV20-1 to TRBJ2-3, with 7 bases fitting TRBD2. The J segment lost 2 bases and the V segment lost 2 bases, leaving 10 bases of the junction unmatched. The CDR3 is 16 amino acids. Per the germline V gene, CDR1 is DFQATT and CDR2 is SNEGSKA (reference sequence). The CDR3 region is CSARLAGLGITDTQYF. The CDR3 bases that were read are TGCAGTGCTAGATTAGCGGGTTTAGGTATCACAGATACG.

This clone was detected ten times or more. The read finishes 3 residues shy of the CDR3 end, and the germline J gene is used to complete it. V gene TRBV4-1 combines with J gene TRBJ1-1; 7 bases agree with TRBD1. Trimming cost V 2 bases and J 0 bases; bases outside gene matches: 6. CDR3 length equals 16 residues. The germline V gene encodes CDR1 MGHRA and CDR2 YSYEKL. CDR3 bases read: TGCGCCAGCAGCCAACCCCTACAGGGGATGAACACTGAA. Translating it yields CASSQPLQGMNTE. From start to end, the CDR3 is CASSQPLQGMNTEAFF.

Many counts were recorded for this clone. Sequencing ends 3 residues short of the CDR3 end; the germline J gene provides the rest. This chain uses TRBV29-1 with TRBJ2-2, with 11 bases lining up with TRBD2. With V trimmed by 7 bases and J by 5 bases, 3 bases remained unmatched. Germline V gene sequence: CDR1 SQVTM, CDR2 ANQGSEA. This CDR3 contains 13 residues. CDR3 sequence reads: CSAGTSGTGELFF. The part of the CDR3 DNA that was read is TGCAGCGCCGGGACTAGCGGTACCGGGGAG.

Regarding this clone: Sequencing ends 3 residues short of the CDR3 end; the germline J gene provides the rest. The chain links TRBV10-2 to TRBJ1-6; 8 bases fit TRBD1. Germline V gene data show CDR1 as WSHSY and CDR2 as SAAADI. V shed 4 bases and J 7 bases; nucleotides not matched to a gene: 9. The CDR3 consists of 16 residues. The DNA read from the CDR3 is TGCGCCAGCAGTGCGAGCCCTACAGGGGGGAATTCACCC. It translates to CASSASPTGGNSP. The entire CDR3 protein reads CASSASPTGGNSPLHF.

In this sample, this clone turned up many times. The read falls 3 residues short of the CDR3 end, and the missing part is taken from the germline J gene. The V and J genes are TRBV20-1 and TRBJ1-1; D remains ambiguous. Germline CDR1 reads DFQATT; CDR2 reads SNEGSKA (reference sequence). This CDR3 has 14 residues. The V end was cut by 4 bases, the J end by 4 bases, with 16 bases between. The covered CDR3 bases are TGCAGTGCTACCACAGAGGCCTGGAGCACTGAA. Its translation: CSATTEAWSTE. The whole CDR3 is CSATTEAWSTEAFF.

This clone was recorded many times. The CDR3 goes on 3 residues after the read ends, and that part is filled in from the germline J gene. The chain carries TRBV7-9 and TRBJ2-7; D not resolved. The germline V gene encodes CDR1 SEHNR and CDR2 FQNEAQ (reference sequence). Trimming shortened V by 3 bases and J by 2 bases, and 8 bases separated the two germline ends. The CDR3 length is 13 residues. The CDR3 loop reads CASSFPQTYEQYF. The CDR3 bases that were read are TGTGCCAGCAGCTTTCCACAGACCTACGAG. Together with reference TRBV7-9 and TRBJ2-7, the CDR3 gives the full variable domain: DTGVSQNPRHKITKRGQNVTFRCDPISEHNRLYWYRQTLGQGPEFLTYFQNEAQLEKSRLLSDRFSAERPKGSFSTLEIQRTEQGDSAMYLCASSFPQTYEQYFGPGTRLTVT.

Comments on this clone: The read halts 3 residues ahead of the CDR3 end, with the missing end drawn from the germline J gene. V usage is TRBV2 and J usage is TRBJ1-2, with a tentative D call TRBD1 (6 bases). This CDR3 contains 15 residues. From germline, CDR1 is SNHLY and CDR2 FYNNEI. The chain's CDR3 is CASVRDKTSLGGYTF. The sequenced CDR3 bases are TGTGCCAGCGTAAGGGACAAAACGAGCCTGGGCGGC. The whole variable domain, filled in from reference TRBV2 and TRBJ1-2, reads EPEVTQTPSHQVTQMGQEVILRCVPISNHLYFYWYRQILGQKVEFLVSFYNNEISEKSEIFDDQFSVERPDGSNFTLKIRSTKLEDSAMYFCASVRDKTSLGGYTFGSGTRLTVV.

The sample holds many counts of this clone. The read terminates 3 residues ahead of where the CDR3 ends, so the germline J gene completes it. The V call is TRBV5-1, the J call TRBJ2-3; 8 bases match TRBD2. Germline assignment: CDR1 SGHRS and CDR2 YFSETQ. V lost 3 bases, J lost 0 bases, and 12 bases stayed unmatched. This CDR3 spans 18 amino acids. The sequenced CDR3 bases are TGCGCCAGCAGCTACGGAGGTGGTGCGGGGGGCAGCACAGATACG. It encodes CASSYGGGAGGSTDT. The whole CDR3 reads CASSYGGGAGGSTDTQYF.

This clone showed up many times. The read ends 3 residues before the CDR3 terminus; that terminus is restored from the germline J gene. The chain uses TRBV30 and TRBJ2-7, with a tentative D call TRBD1 (5 bases). This CDR3 has 12 amino acids. V lost 4 bases to trimming and J lost 5 bases, with 12 bases between them. The germline V gene encodes CDR1 GTSNPN and CDR2 SVGIG (reference sequence). The part of the CDR3 DNA that was read is TGTGCCTGGAACGACAGCCAGGACGAG. Protein: CAWNDSQDE. The full CDR3 is CAWNDSQDEQYF. The variable domain in full, completed from reference TRBV30 and TRBJ2-7, reads SQTIHQWPATLVQPVGSPLSLECTVEGTSNPNLYWYRQAAGRGLQLLFYSVGIGQISSEVPQNLSASRPQDRQFILSSKKLLLSDSGFYLCAWNDSQDEQYFGPGTRLTVT.

This clone was observed a handful of times. Sequencing ends 3 residues short of the CDR3 end; the germline J gene provides the rest. V is TRBV2 and J is TRBJ1-1, with 8 nucleotides matching TRBD1. The CDR3 is 17 residues long. V shed 6 bases, J shed 0 bases, and the junction held 12 bases outside the gene matches. Germline CDR1 and CDR2: SNHLY and FYNNEI. The CDR3 bases that were read are TGTGCCAGCAGCGCCGGGACAGGACGTTCCATGAACACTGAA. Amino acid sequence: CASSAGTGRSMNTE. The CDR3 reads in full as CASSAGTGRSMNTEAFF. The whole variable domain, remainder taken from reference TRBV2 and TRBJ1-1, is EPEVTQTPSHQVTQMGQEVILRCVPISNHLYFYWYRQILGQKVEFLVSFYNNEISEKSEIFDDQFSVERPDGSNFTLKIRSTKLEDSAMYFCASSAGTGRSMNTEAFFGQGTRLTVV.

This clone was seen at least ten times. The read halts 3 residues ahead of the CDR3 end, with the missing end drawn from the germline J gene. The chain couples TRBV7-2 to TRBJ2-7; a possible D gene is TRBD1 (6 bases). The V end was cut by 5 bases, the J end by 6 bases, with 17 bases between. Germline V gene sequence: CDR1 SGHTA, CDR2 FQGNSA. This CDR3 spans 14 amino acids. CDR3 sequence reads: CASSPTGQAGEQYF. The sequenced part of the CDR3 DNA is TGTGCCAGCAGCCCCACAGGGCAGGCGGGCGAG.

This clone was counted at least ten times. The read finishes 3 residues shy of the CDR3 end, and the germline J gene is used to complete it. The J gene is TRBJ1-1, the V gene TRBV5-1; 7 bases map to TRBD1. Germline assignment: CDR1 SGHRS and CDR2 YFSETQ. V was pared by 4 bases and J by 3 bases, with 6 bases of the junction left unmatched. The CDR3 spans 14 residues. CDR3 sequence reads: CASSRDSSDTEAFF. Incomplete CDR3 DNA: TGCGCCAGCAGCCGGGACAGTTCAGACACTGAA.

This clone showed up many times. Read data end 3 residues before the CDR3 end; the end is taken from the germline J gene. This chain connects TRBV4-2 to TRBJ1-1; D remains unclear. This CDR3 is 12 amino acids long. The germline V gene has CDR1 LGHNA and CDR2 YNFKEQ. CDR3 DNA, as far as it was read: TGTGCCAGCAGCCAAGATCGAACACAA. Translated, it gives CASSQDRTQ. The full CDR3 reads CASSQDRTQAFF.

This clone was seen many times. The CDR3 is cut off 3 residues early in the read; its end comes from the germline J gene. The chain combines TRBV2 with TRBJ2-5, with 10 bases matching TRBD2. The CDR3 consists of 13 residues. V shed 6 bases and J 4 bases; nucleotides not matched to a gene: 2. The germline V gene has CDR1 SNHLY and CDR2 FYNNEI. Here the CDR3 reads CASRWTSGETQYF. The CDR3 bases that were read are TGTGCCAGCAGATGGACTAGCGGAGAGACC.

This clone was observed at least ten times. The CDR3 end falls 3 residues outside the read, so it is completed with the germline J gene. The V and J genes are TRBV6-1 and TRBJ2-7; perhaps TRBD1 as D (5 bases). Trimming took 0 bases from V and 3 from J, leaving 9 bases between them. The CDR3 runs to 14 residues. Germline V gene sequence: CDR1 MNHNS, CDR2 SASEGT. CDR3 sequence: CASSEAGALYEQYF. The covered CDR3 bases are TGTGCCAGCAGTGAAGCAGGGGCTCTCTACGAG.

In this sample, this clone turned up many times. The read halts 3 residues ahead of the CDR3 end, with the missing end drawn from the germline J gene. V and J are TRBV13 and TRBJ2-7, with TRBD2 matching over 9 bases. With V trimmed by 5 bases and J by 2 bases, 10 bases remained unmatched. Germline V CDR1 and CDR2: PRHDT, FYEKMQ (reference sequence). This CDR3 region has 16 residues. The sequenced part of the CDR3 DNA is TGTGCCAGCAGCCTCCTGGGTAGCGGGGGTACCTACGAG. This translates into CASSLLGSGGTYE. The whole CDR3 protein is CASSLLGSGGTYEQYF.

This clone has at least ten counts. The read gets to within 3 residues of the CDR3 end, and the germline J gene fills in the rest. This rearrangement joins TRBV5-1 to TRBJ1-2; 8 nucleotides agree with TRBD1. The CDR3 totals 15 residues. The V segment lost 2 bases and the J segment 7 bases; nucleotides outside the gene matches: 10. In germline, CDR1 is SGHRS, CDR2 YFSETQ. CDR3 protein: CASSLKDQGASGYTF. CDR3 bases read: TGCGCCAGCAGCTTAAAGGATCAGGGGGCGTCTGGC.